Following are 10 T cell receptor beta chains from one sample sequenced in a study of siplizumab effects on memory and regulatory T cells. Clones were sequenced by immunoSEQ multiplex PCR, and TCRdb holds only the in-frame ones, with some missing. Of 100,000 or so clones in the sample, roughly 94% were seen once. The source material was non-Treg CD4+ T cells sorted from blood. The receptors originated from a human donor in good health.

This clone was found a few times. The rearrangement uses TRBV29-1 and TRBJ2-7; possible D gene TRBD1, 6 bases. Germline assignment: CDR1 SQVTM and CDR2 ANQGSEA. V shed 2 bases and J shed 2 bases, with 16 bases lying between them. The CDR3 runs to 15 residues. The DNA for the CDR3 is TGCAGCGTTGAAAGGGGGAGAGGAACCACCTACGAGCAGTACTTC. It yields the protein CSVERGRGTTYEQYF.

The chain links TRBV7-2 to TRBJ2-7; D is unresolved. The germline gives CDR1 SGHTA, CDR2 FQGNSA. The V end was cut by 4 bases, the J end by 0 bases, with 13 bases between. The CDR3 covers 15 residues. The chain's CDR3 is CASSSDILGSYEQYF. The CDR3 DNA is TGTGCCAGCAGCTCAGACATTCTGGGCTCCTACGAGCAGTACTTC.

This chain uses TRBV7-9 with TRBJ2-7; D is uncertain. Germline loops: CDR1 SEHNR, CDR2 FQNEAQ (reference sequence). V was cut by 6 bases and J by 1 base, with 7 bases left in between. The CDR3 sequence is 12 residues long. The CDR3 reads CASSGFSYEQYF. As DNA, the CDR3 is TGTGCCAGCAGTGGGTTTTCCTACGAGCAGTACTTC. The full variable domain, completed using reference TRBV7-9 and TRBJ2-7, is DTGVSQNPRHKITKRGQNVTFRCDPISEHNRLYWYRQTLGQGPEFLTYFQNEAQLEKSRLLSDRFSAERPKGSFSTLEIQRTEQGDSAMYLCASSGFSYEQYFGPGTRLTVT.

J is TRBJ2-7 and V is TRBV11-2; D possibly corresponds to TRBD2 (6 bases). Germline lookup yields CDR1 SGHAT and CDR2 FQNNGV. The CDR3 sequence is 14 residues long. The V and J ends lost 4 bases and 3 bases respectively, with 13 bases between them. This chain's CDR3 is CASSSGLRSYEQYF. CDR3 in DNA: TGTGCCAGCAGCTCGGGACTCCGCAGCTACGAGCAGTACTTC.

The rearrangement links TRBV4-2 to TRBJ1-5, with D tentatively TRBD1 (6 bases). From germline, CDR1 is LGHNA and CDR2 YNFKEQ. This CDR3 is 13 amino acids long. Trimming stripped 3 bases from V and 6 bases from J, with 9 bases between. The CDR3, as DNA: TGTGCCAGCAGCCAGCAACAGGGTCAGCCCCAGCATTTT. Amino acid sequence: CASSQQQGQPQHF.

The rearrangement uses TRBV28 and TRBJ2-7; D may be TRBD1 or TRBD2 (5 bases each). CDR3 length: 16 residues. Germline V gene sequence: CDR1 MDHEN, CDR2 SYDVKM. V lost 4 bases and J 4 bases, leaving 20 bases between the germline ends. The CDR3, as DNA: TGTGCCAGCAGTTCACCCGGCACCGGGACCTTATACGAGCAGTACTTC. It encodes CASSSPGTGTLYEQYF.

The chain joins TRBV5-1 to TRBJ2-3, with TRBD2 matching 11 bases. This CDR3 has 17 amino acids. Trimming cost V 4 bases and J 0 bases; bases outside gene matches: 7. Per germline, CDR1 SGHRS and CDR2 YFSETQ. The CDR3 protein is CASSLGGTSGSTDTQYF. The CDR3 DNA sequence: TGCGCCAGCAGCCTAGGGGGGACTAGCGGTAGCACAGATACGCAGTATTTT.

The chain uses TRBV6-5 and TRBJ1-5; D not resolved. With 2 bases removed from V and 9 bases from J, the gap between germline ends came to 11 bases. This CDR3 has 13 amino acids. CDR1 and CDR2 from the germline V gene are MNHEY and SVGAGI. CDR3 bases: TGTGCCAGCAGTTACGACGGCCGTCCGCCCCAGCATTTT. This translates into CASSYDGRPPQHF.

The gene calls are TRBV7-9 and TRBJ2-2; TRBD2 matches at 7 bases. With 5 bases clipped from V and 6 bases from J, the junction kept 6 bases outside the gene matches. The CDR3 sequence is 14 residues long. CDR1 and CDR2 (germline): SEHNR, FQNEAQ (reference sequence). The CDR3 region is CASSRLSGAGELFF. The DNA for the CDR3 is TGTGCCAGCAGCCGTCTAAGCGGGGCCGGGGAGCTGTTTTTT.

CDR3 nucleotide sequence: TGTGCCAGCAAAGGTTTGAAGGGGCCTAGGGGGTTCGAGCAGTACTTC. Residues: CASKGLKGPRGFEQYF. V is TRBV11-2 and J is TRBJ2-7; possibly TRBD1 for D (6 bases). CDR3 length: 16 residues. Per germline, CDR1 SGHAT and CDR2 FQNNGV. V shed 7 bases and J shed 6 bases, with 25 bases lying between them. Full variable domain (remainder filled in from reference TRBV11-2 and TRBJ2-7): EAGVAQSPRYKIIEKRQSVAFWCNPISGHATLYWYQQILGQGPKLLIQFQNNGVVDDSQLPKDRFSAERLKGVDSTLKIQPAKLEDSAVYLCASKGLKGPRGFEQYFGPGTRLTVT.